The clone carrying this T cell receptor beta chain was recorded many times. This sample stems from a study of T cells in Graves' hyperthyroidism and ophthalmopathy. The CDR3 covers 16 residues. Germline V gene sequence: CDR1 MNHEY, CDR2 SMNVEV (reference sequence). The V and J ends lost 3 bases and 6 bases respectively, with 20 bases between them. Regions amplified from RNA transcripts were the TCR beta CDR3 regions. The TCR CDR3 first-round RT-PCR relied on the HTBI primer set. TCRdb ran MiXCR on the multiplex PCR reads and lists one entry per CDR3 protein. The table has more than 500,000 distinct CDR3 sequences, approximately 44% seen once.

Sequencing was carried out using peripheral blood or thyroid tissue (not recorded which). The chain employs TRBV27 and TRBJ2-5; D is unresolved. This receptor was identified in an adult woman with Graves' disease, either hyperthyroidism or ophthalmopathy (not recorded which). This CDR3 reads CASSFGRTPVEKTQYF. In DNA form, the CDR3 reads TGTGCCAGCAGTTTCGGTAGGACCCCCGTAGAGAAGACCCAGTACTTC.